The source of this TCR beta chain is a study of blood T cell repertoires in COVID-19. The data were produced by immunoSEQ multiplex PCR, yet TCRdb's version contains in-frame clones alone and is incomplete. Of 350,000 to 400,000 clones in the sample, 89% are singletons; the top ten hold 3%. Germline V gene lookup returns CDR1 SGHAT and CDR2 FQNNGV. The CDR3 runs to 15 residues. V trimming: 6 bases; J trimming: 0 bases; junction bases outside the gene matches: 4. The V call is TRBV11-2, the J call TRBJ2-1; 8 bases agree with TRBD1. The material sequenced was peripheral blood. The clonotype was recovered from a woman younger than 45 with COVID-19, enrolled during active disease. CDR3: CASSLDRASYNEQFF. In DNA, the CDR3 is TGTGCCAGCAGTTTGGACAGGGCCTCCTACAATGAGCAGTTCTTC.